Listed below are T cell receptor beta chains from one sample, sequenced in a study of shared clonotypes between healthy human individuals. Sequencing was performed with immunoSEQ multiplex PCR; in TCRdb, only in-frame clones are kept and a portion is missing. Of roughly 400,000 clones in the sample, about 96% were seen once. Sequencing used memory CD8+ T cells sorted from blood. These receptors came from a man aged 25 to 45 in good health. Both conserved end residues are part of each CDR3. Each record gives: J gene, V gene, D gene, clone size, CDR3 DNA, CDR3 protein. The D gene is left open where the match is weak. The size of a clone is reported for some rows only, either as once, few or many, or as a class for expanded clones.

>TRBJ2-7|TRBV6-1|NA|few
TGTGCCAGCAGTGAAAGGGGCTACGAGCAGTACTTC
CASSERGYEQYF
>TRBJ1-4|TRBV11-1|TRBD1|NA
TGTGCCAGCAGCTTCCGACCGGACAGGGCTAATGAAAAACTGTTTTTT
CASSFRPDRANEKLFF
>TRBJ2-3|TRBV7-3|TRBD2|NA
TGTGCCAGCAGCTTAATAGCGGGAGGTGTAGATACGCAGTATTTT
CASSLIAGGVDTQYF
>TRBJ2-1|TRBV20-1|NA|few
TGCAGTGCTAGGGGATACAATGAGCAGTTCTTC
CSARGYNEQFF
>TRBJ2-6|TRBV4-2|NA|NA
TGTGCCAGCAGCCAACTGTTCCTCTCTGGGGCCAACGTCCTGACTTTC
CASSQLFLSGANVLTF
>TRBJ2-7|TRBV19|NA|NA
TGTGCCAGTAGCCTGTCCGGGCGGAAGGACTACGAGCAGTACTTC
CASSLSGRKDYEQYF
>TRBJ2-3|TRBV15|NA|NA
TGTGCCACCAGCAGAGATGACGGCTCCCCATGGGCCACAGATACGCAGTATTTT
CATSRDDGSPWATDTQYF
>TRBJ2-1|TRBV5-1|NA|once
TGCGCCAGCATAGCGGGACAGGGAGACAATGAGCAGTTCTTC
CASIAGQGDNEQFF
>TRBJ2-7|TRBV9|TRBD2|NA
TGTGCCAGCAGCGTAAGAGGCGGGAGCTCCTACGAGCAGTACTTC
CASSVRGGSSYEQYF
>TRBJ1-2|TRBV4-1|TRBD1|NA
TGCGCCAGCAGGACAATCGCAGGGGGCGGCTATGGCTACACCTTC
CASRTIAGGGYGYTF
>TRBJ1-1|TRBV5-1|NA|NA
TGCGCCAGCAGCTTCTGGGGGTTCCGATTGGGCACTGAAGCTTTCTTT
CASSFWGFRLGTEAFF
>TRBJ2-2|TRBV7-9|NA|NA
TGTGCCAGCAGCCCGCCTACAGGGATGGTAGACACCGGGGAGCTGTTTTTT
CASSPPTGMVDTGELFF
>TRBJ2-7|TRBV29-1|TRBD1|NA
TGCAGCGTGGGACAGATCTACGAGCAGTACTTC
CSVGQIYEQYF
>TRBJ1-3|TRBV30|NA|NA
TGTGCTTGGGGCCAACGGTCTGGAAACACCATATATTTT
CAWGQRSGNTIYF
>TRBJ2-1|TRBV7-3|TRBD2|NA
TGTGCCAGCAGCTTAACTAGCGGGAGGGCCTACAATGAGCAGTTCTTC
CASSLTSGRAYNEQFF
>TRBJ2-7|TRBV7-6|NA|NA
TGTGCCAGCAGCTCGTTACCTAGGGGAGACTACGAGCAGTACTTC
CASSSLPRGDYEQYF
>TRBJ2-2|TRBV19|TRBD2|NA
TGTGCCAGTAGTATAACTAGCGGCGGGGAGCTGTTTTTT
CASSITSGGELFF
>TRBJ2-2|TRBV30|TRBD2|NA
TGTGCCGGGCGGGGGATCGCGAACACCGGGGAGCTGTTTTTT
CAGRGIANTGELFF
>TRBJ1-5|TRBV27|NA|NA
TGTGCCAGCAGTCCGCTCGGGGGCAATCAGCCCCAGCATTTT
CASSPLGGNQPQHF
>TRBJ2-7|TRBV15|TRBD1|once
TGTGCCACCGCCCGGGACAGAGATTACGAGCAGTACTTC
CATARDRDYEQYF
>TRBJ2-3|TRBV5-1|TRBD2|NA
TGCGCCAGCAGCAGCGGGATGGGCGGAGATACGCAGTATTTT
CASSSGMGGDTQYF
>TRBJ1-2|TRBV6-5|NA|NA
TGTGCCAGCAGTTACTCGGGGAGCTACACCTTC
CASSYSGSYTF
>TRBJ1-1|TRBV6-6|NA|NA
TGTGCCAGCAGTTACTCCCGACACGGAGCTTTCTTT
CASSYSRHGAFF
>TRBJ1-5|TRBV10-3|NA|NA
TGTGCCATCAGTGAATTCATAGGGGGGGGCCAGTCCAATCAGCCCCAGCATTTT
CAISEFIGGGQSNQPQHF
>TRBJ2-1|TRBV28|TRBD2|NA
TGTGCCAGCAGCCGGGGTAGCGGGAGGGTCGGTGAGCAGTTCTTC
CASSRGSGRVGEQFF
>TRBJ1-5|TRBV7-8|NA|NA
TGTGCCAGCAGCTTAGACGAGTGGGGCAATCAGCCCCAGCATTTT
CASSLDEWGNQPQHF
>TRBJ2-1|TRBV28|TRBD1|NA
TGTGCCAGCAGACCGGGACAGGGTTACAATGAGCAGTTCTTC
CASRPGQGYNEQFF
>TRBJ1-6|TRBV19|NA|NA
TGTGCCAGTAGTATTGGGGGGAGGAATTCACCCCTCCACTTT
CASSIGGRNSPLHF
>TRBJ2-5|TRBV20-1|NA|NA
TGCAGTGCTAAGCTCCGGGACCTGTACTTC
CSAKLRDLYF
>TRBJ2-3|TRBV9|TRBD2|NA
TGTGCCAGCAGCGTGACTAGCGGGAGTCGGGATACGCAGTATTTT
CASSVTSGSRDTQYF
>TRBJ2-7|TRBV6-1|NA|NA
TGTGCCAGCAGTGAAGCTCCGGGATCCCCCTACGAGCAGTACTTC
CASSEAPGSPYEQYF
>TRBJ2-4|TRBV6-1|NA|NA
TGTGCCAGCAGTGAAGGGGGGAACCCCTTAGCCAAAAACATTCAGTACTTC
CASSEGGNPLAKNIQYF
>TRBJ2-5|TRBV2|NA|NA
TGTGCCACCAGTGTGTTGATCCAAGAGACCCAGTACTTC
CATSVLIQETQYF
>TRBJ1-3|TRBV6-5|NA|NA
TGTGCCAGCAGTTACTCGAAAGTTAACGGAAACACCATATATTTT
CASSYSKVNGNTIYF
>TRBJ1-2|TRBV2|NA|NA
TGTGCCAGCAGAATAGAGGGAATGGGGGGCTACACCTTC
CASRIEGMGGYTF
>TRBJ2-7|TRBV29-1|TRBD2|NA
TGCAGCGTTGCCCGGCTAGCGGCATACGAGCAGTACTTC
CSVARLAAYEQYF
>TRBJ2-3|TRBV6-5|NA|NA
TGTGCCAGCAGTTACTACGGCAGGGGCACAGATACGCAGTATTTT
CASSYYGRGTDTQYF
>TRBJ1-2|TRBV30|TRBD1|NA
TGTGCCTGGAGTGGACAGGGCGGGTTTGATGGCTACACCTTC
CAWSGQGGFDGYTF
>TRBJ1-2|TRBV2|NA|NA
TGTGCCAGCATCCTAGGTCCGCAGGCTCCCTATGGCTACACCTTC
CASILGPQAPYGYTF
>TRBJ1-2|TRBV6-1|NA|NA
TGTGCCAGCAGTCAACTCCAAACCGGGTTTCAGGGCTACACCTTC
CASSQLQTGFQGYTF
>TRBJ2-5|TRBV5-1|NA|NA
TGCGCCAGCAGCTTGGCCCGTAGAGAGACCCAGTACTTC
CASSLARRETQYF
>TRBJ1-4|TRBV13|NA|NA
TGTGCCAGCAGCCCACGGACCCAGGGGAGGGAAAAACTGTTTTTT
CASSPRTQGREKLFF